Listed below are T cell receptor beta chains from one sample, sequenced in a study of blood T cell repertoires in COVID-19. The table came from immunoSEQ multiplex PCR; TCRdb's copy has only in-frame clones and leaves some out. Of around 38,000 clones in the sample, 70% to 90% were seen once. Sequenced input: peripheral blood. These receptors were taken from a man in his fifties or sixties with COVID-19, enrolled during active disease. CDR3s include the opening cysteine and the closing phenylalanine or tryptophan. A D gene is named only where the DNA matches it firmly. Not all rows give a size; the values are once, few, many and, for expanded clones, a class.

D | J | size | V | CDR3 | DNA
. | TRBJ2-1 | . | TRBV5-1 | CASSYLPWRDSDNEQFF | TGCGCCAGCAGCTACCTACCGTGGCGGGACTCCGACAATGAGCAGTTCTTC
. | TRBJ2-3 | . | TRBV10-3 | CAISDEDAGTQYF | TGTGCCATCAGTGATGAAGACGCGGGCACGCAGTATTTT
. | TRBJ1-5 | . | TRBV2 | CASSAGSRSRSNQPQHF | TGTGCCAGCAGCGCCGGTTCCCGCTCACGGTCGAATCAGCCCCAGCATTTT
. | TRBJ1-5 | . | TRBV2 | CASNRGNSNQPQHF | TGTGCCAGCAATAGGGGCAATAGCAATCAGCCCCAGCATTTT
TRBD2 | TRBJ2-3 | . | TRBV25-1 | CASRGAAGASADTQYF | TGTGCCAGCAGAGGGGCGGCGGGAGCCTCGGCAGATACGCAGTATTTT
. | TRBJ2-5 | once | TRBV27 | CASSSPAYRGETQYF | TGTGCCAGCAGTTCACCAGCATATCGGGGGGAGACCCAGTACTTC
. | TRBJ1-5 | . | TRBV5-8 | CASSLNRGGPLYSNQPQHF | TGTGCCAGCAGCTTAAATCGGGGGGGGCCCCTATATAGCAATCAGCCCCAGCATTTT
TRBD1 | TRBJ1-3 | . | TRBV3-1/TRBV3-2 | CASSLTGVSGNTIYF | TGTGCCAGCAGTTTAACAGGGGTATCGGGAAACACCATATATTTT
TRBD2 | TRBJ2-5 | . | TRBV27 | CASSPAGGPFKGTQYF | TGTGCCAGCAGTCCAGCGGGAGGGCCTTTCAAGGGGACCCAGTACTTC
TRBD2 | TRBJ2-3 | . | TRBV30 | CAFARGGHTITDTQYF | TGTGCCTTTGCCCGGGGGGGACACACCATCACAGATACGCAGTATTTT
. | TRBJ2-5 | . | TRBV21-1 | CASSKARGSETQYF | TGTGCCAGCAGCAAAGCACGGGGGTCAGAGACCCAGTACTTC
TRBD1 | TRBJ2-3 | . | TRBV11-2 | CASTPGQRVDDTQYF | TGTGCCAGCACACCGGGACAGAGGGTAGACGATACGCAGTATTTT
TRBD2 | TRBJ2-4 | once | TRBV13 | CASTQVGEGLNIQYF | TGTGCCAGCACCCAAGTCGGGGAGGGGCTCAACATTCAGTACTTC
. | TRBJ2-1 | . | TRBV10-1 | CASSELGVYNEQFF | TGCGCCAGCAGTGAGTTGGGCGTCTACAATGAGCAGTTCTTC
. | TRBJ1-6 | . | TRBV2 | CASKTRNSPLHF | TGTGCCAGTAAGACAAGGAATTCACCCCTCCACTTT
. | TRBJ1-2 | . | TRBV28 | CASSSQGTGDGYTF | TGTGCCAGCAGTTCCCAGGGAACTGGGGATGGCTACACCTTC
. | TRBJ1-6 | . | TRBV2 | CASREGSLYGNSPLHF | TGTGCCAGCAGGGAGGGGTCCCTTTACGGGAATTCACCCCTCCACTTT
TRBD1 | TRBJ1-2 | . | TRBV28 | CASKMTGESDYGYTF | TGTGCCAGCAAGATGACAGGGGAGAGTGACTATGGCTACACCTTC
TRBD1 | TRBJ2-1 | . | TRBV5-6 | CASSLGDRAYNEQFF | TGTGCCAGCAGCTTAGGGGACAGAGCCTACAATGAGCAGTTCTTC
. | TRBJ1-5 | . | TRBV12-2 | CASRLRQPCSNQPQHF | TGTGCAAGTCGCCTCCGACAGCCCTGTAGCAATCAGCCCCAGCATTTT
. | TRBJ1-1 | . | TRBV20-1 | CRVANTEAFF | TGCAGAGTAGCGAACACTGAAGCTTTCTTT
. | TRBJ2-7 | . | TRBV28 | CASQREVPYEQYF | TGTGCCAGCCAAAGGGAGGTCCCCTACGAGCAGTACTTC
TRBD1 | TRBJ1-1 | . | TRBV7-8 | CASSFTGGRNTEAFF | TGTGCCAGCAGCTTTACAGGGGGCCGGAACACTGAAGCTTTCTTT
. | TRBJ2-7 | once | TRBV10-1 | CASSEGRRGEQYF | TGCGCCAGCAGTGAGGGCAGGCGAGGGGAGCAGTACTTC
. | TRBJ2-2 | . | TRBV19 | CASSISPGWRAGELFF | TGTGCCAGTAGTATATCTCCAGGGTGGAGGGCCGGGGAGCTGTTTTTT
. | TRBJ1-1 | . | TRBV9 | CASSVGAVSLNTEAFF | TGTGCCAGCAGCGTAGGGGCAGTAAGCTTGAACACTGAAGCTTTCTTT
. | TRBJ1-2 | . | TRBV28 | CASSGAEVYGYTF | TGTGCCAGCAGTGGAGCTGAGGTCTATGGCTACACCTTC
. | TRBJ2-5 | . | TRBV5-1 | CASSLAGGEIGETQYF | TGCGCCAGCAGCTTGGCTGGCGGTGAGATAGGTGAGACCCAGTACTTC
. | TRBJ2-3 | . | TRBV18 | CASSPAQGTSTDTQYF | TGTGCCAGCTCACCAGCCCAGGGGACAAGCACAGATACGCAGTATTTT
TRBD1 | TRBJ1-1 | . | TRBV15 | CATSSPFTGGSMNTEAFF | TGTGCCACCAGCAGCCCTTTTACAGGGGGATCGATGAACACTGAAGCTTTCTTT
TRBD2 | TRBJ2-1 | . | TRBV2 | CASSRSPGPSGSSYNEQFF | TGTGCCAGCAGTAGATCACCGGGACCTAGCGGAAGCTCCTACAATGAGCAGTTCTTC
. | TRBJ1-6 | few | TRBV9 | CASSDLGAGNSPLHF | TGTGCCAGCAGCGACCTGGGGGCCGGGAATTCACCCCTCCACTTT
. | TRBJ2-7 | . | TRBV16 | CASSLEGVPYEQYF | TGTGCCAGCAGCCTGGAGGGAGTTCCCTACGAGCAGTACTTC
. | TRBJ2-3 | . | TRBV28 | CASSPTVRTDTQYF | TGTGCCAGCAGTCCGACAGTGCGAACAGATACGCAGTATTTT
. | TRBJ2-3 | . | TRBV7-3 | CASSQGTGADTQYF | TGTGCCAGCAGCCAGGGAACCGGCGCAGATACGCAGTATTTT
TRBD1 | TRBJ1-1 | . | TRBV11-2 | CASSRGQGSTEAFF | TGTGCCAGCAGCCGAGGACAGGGGAGCACTGAAGCTTTCTTT
TRBD1 | TRBJ2-1 | . | TRBV7-2 | CASSSTGGIQMFF | TGTGCCAGCAGCTCAACAGGGGGGATCCAAATGTTCTTC
. | TRBJ2-2 | once | TRBV11-3 | CASSLGGGVYAGELFF | TGTGCCAGCAGCTTAGGCGGAGGTGTTTATGCCGGGGAGCTGTTTTTT
. | TRBJ1-1 | . | TRBV2 | CARRGTQSWTEAFF | TGTGCCAGGAGAGGTACGCAAAGTTGGACTGAAGCTTTCTTT
. | TRBJ2-3 | . | TRBV27 | CASSSPYTDTQYF | TGTGCCAGCAGTTCCCCCTACACAGATACGCAGTATTTT
TRBD1 | TRBJ2-7 | . | TRBV12-3/TRBV12-4 | CASSSDRGYEQYF | TGTGCCAGCAGTTCTGACAGGGGCTACGAGCAGTACTTC
. | TRBJ2-7 | once | TRBV6-1 | CASSEYRQLLYEQYF | TGTGCCAGCAGTGAATACCGACAGTTACTCTACGAGCAGTACTTC
. | TRBJ2-1 | . | TRBV7-9 | CASSLETGNEQFF | TGTGCCAGCAGCTTAGAGACAGGCAATGAGCAGTTCTTC
TRBD2 | TRBJ2-7 | . | TRBV18 | CASSPRGLAGGYEQYF | TGTGCCAGCTCACCACGAGGACTAGCGGGGGGCTACGAGCAGTACTTC
. | TRBJ2-1 | . | TRBV4-1 | CASSRGDPSANEQFF | TGCGCCAGCAGCCGCGGGGACCCTAGCGCCAATGAGCAGTTCTTC
TRBD1 | TRBJ2-7 | once | TRBV5-1 | CASSLVAGGLREQYF | TGCGCCAGCAGCTTGGTGGCAGGGGGCCTAAGGGAGCAGTACTTC
. | TRBJ1-4 | once | TRBV2 | CASRLTVGDEKLFF | TGTGCCAGCAGGTTGACGGTGGGAGATGAAAAACTGTTTTTT
. | TRBJ2-4 | . | TRBV10-1 | CASSEGLGLAKNIQYF | TGCGCCAGCAGTGAAGGGCTGGGACTAGCCAAAAACATTCAGTACTTC
. | TRBJ1-1 | . | TRBV9 | CASSVGGETGVNTEAFF | TGTGCCAGCAGCGTAGGGGGCGAGACTGGGGTGAACACTGAAGCTTTCTTT
TRBD1 | TRBJ1-5 | . | TRBV9 | CASSVGQGGNQPQHF | TGTGCCAGCAGCGTAGGACAGGGTGGCAATCAGCCCCAGCATTTT